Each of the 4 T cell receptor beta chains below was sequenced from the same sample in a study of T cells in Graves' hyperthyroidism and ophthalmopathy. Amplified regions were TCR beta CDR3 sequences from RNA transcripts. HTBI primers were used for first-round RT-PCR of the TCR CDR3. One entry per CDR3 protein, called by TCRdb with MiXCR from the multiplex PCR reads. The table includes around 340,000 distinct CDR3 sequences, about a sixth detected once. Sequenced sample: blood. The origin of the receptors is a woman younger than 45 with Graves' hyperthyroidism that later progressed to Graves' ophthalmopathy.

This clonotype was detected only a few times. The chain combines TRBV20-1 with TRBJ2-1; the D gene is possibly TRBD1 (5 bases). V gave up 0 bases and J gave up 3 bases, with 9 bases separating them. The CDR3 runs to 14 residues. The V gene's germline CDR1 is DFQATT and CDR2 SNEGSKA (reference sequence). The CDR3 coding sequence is TGCAGTGCTAGAGATGACAGAAACTACAATGAGCAGTTCTTC. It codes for CSARDDRNYNEQFF.

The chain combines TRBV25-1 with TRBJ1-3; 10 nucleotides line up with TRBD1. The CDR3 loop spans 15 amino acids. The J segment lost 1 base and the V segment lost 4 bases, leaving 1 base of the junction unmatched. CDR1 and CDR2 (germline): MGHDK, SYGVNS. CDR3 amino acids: CASSGGQGSGNTIYF. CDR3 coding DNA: TGTGCCAGCAGTGGGGGACAGGGGTCTGGAAACACCATATATTTT.

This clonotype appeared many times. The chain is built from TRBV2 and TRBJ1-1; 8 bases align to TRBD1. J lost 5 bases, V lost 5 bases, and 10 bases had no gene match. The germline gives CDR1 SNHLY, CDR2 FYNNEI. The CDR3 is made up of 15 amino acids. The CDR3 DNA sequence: TGTGCCAGCAGTAGGACAGGGCGAGGAGGGACTGAAGCTTTCTTT. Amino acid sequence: CASSRTGRGGTEAFF.

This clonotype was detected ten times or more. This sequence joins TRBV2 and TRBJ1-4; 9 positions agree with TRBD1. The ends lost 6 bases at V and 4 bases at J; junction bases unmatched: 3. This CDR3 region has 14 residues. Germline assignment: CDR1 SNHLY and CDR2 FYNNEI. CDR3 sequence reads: CASREDRGNEKLFF. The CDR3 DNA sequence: TGTGCCAGCAGGGAGGACAGGGGTAATGAAAAACTGTTTTTT.